Following are 28 T cell receptor beta chains from one sample sequenced in a study of blood T cell repertoires in COVID-19. Sequencing used immunoSEQ multiplex PCR; TCRdb keeps in-frame clones, though not all of them. Altogether under 150,000 clones are present, roughly 80% being singletons, with the ten largest covering about 5.5%. Sequenced input: PBMCs or T cells enriched from blood (not recorded which). All receptors derive from a middle-aged man with acute COVID-19.

V usage is TRBV15 and J usage is TRBJ1-6; 7 bases align to TRBD1. CDR1 is LNHNV, CDR2 YYDKDF, per germline (reference sequence). The CDR3 sequence is 19 residues long. Unmatched junction bases numbered 22, after V lost 0 bases and J lost 14 bases. The CDR3 DNA sequence: TGTGCCACCAGCAGAGATCGGCTGGGGCAGGGGGGCCCTAATTGGGCCCTCCACTTT. It specifies CATSRDRLGQGGPNWALHF.

The rearrangement uses TRBV6-4 and TRBJ2-2, with TRBD2 as a possible D gene (7 bases). The CDR3 is made up of 15 amino acids. Trimming left V 3 bases short and J 5 bases short, with 13 bases between. Germline CDR1 and CDR2: MRHNA and SNTAGT. This CDR3 is CASSEQGGVTGELFF. CDR3 nucleotides: TGTGCCAGCAGTGAACAGGGAGGGGTAACCGGGGAGCTGTTTTTT.

The V and J genes are TRBV7-2 and TRBJ2-3, with TRBD2 as a possible D gene (5 bases). From germline, CDR1 is SGHTA and CDR2 FQGNSA. The CDR3 runs 14 residues. Trimming cost V 3 bases and J 6 bases, with 13 bases left between them. The CDR3, as DNA: TGTGCCAGCAGCTTCGGTGGGAGTAGGGATACGCAGTATTTT. It yields the protein CASSFGGSRDTQYF.

The chain couples TRBV7-8 to TRBJ1-5; tentatively, D is TRBD1 (5 bases). CDR3 length: 18 amino acids. Germline values: CDR1 SGHVS, CDR2 FQNEAQ. V was clipped by 1 base and J by 1 base, with 17 bases between them. The CDR3 sequence: CASSLVMMGLPSNQPQHF. The CDR3 DNA reads TGTGCCAGCAGCTTAGTAATGATGGGGCTGCCGAGCAATCAGCCCCAGCATTTT.

V is TRBV9 and J is TRBJ2-5, with 10 bases lining up with TRBD2. CDR3 length: 14 residues. Germline V gene lookup returns CDR1 SGDLS and CDR2 YYNGEE. The V segment lost 6 bases and the J segment 2 bases; nucleotides outside the gene matches: 4. The CDR3 region is CASNIAGGQETQYF. The CDR3 DNA reads TGTGCCAGCAATATAGCGGGGGGACAAGAGACCCAGTACTTC.

This chain uses TRBV27 with TRBJ1-6, with 10 bases aligning to TRBD1. The CDR3 length is 14 residues. J lost 10 bases, V lost 5 bases, and 5 bases had no gene match. Germline CDR1 reads MNHEY; CDR2 reads SMNVEV (reference sequence). In DNA, the CDR3 is TGTGCCAGCAGTCCGGACAGGGGGTCCTCACCCCTCCACTTT. It specifies CASSPDRGSSPLHF.

The chain carries TRBV6-5 and TRBJ2-7, with 10 bases fitting TRBD2. The trim removed 5 bases at V and 6 bases at J, leaving 10 bases unmatched. The V gene's germline CDR1 is MNHEY and CDR2 SVGAGI. The length of the CDR3 is 15 residues. The CDR3 nucleotides read TGTGCCAGCAGTACCAGCGGGAGGGCCGGTTCCGAGCAGTACTTC. Translating gives CASSTSGRAGSEQYF.

This chain links TRBV5-4 with TRBJ1-6, with 8 bases matching TRBD1. Trimming cost V 4 bases and J 0 bases; bases outside gene matches: 9. CDR1 and CDR2 (germline): SGHNT, YYREEE (reference sequence). This CDR3 comprises 18 residues. The CDR3, as DNA: TGTGCCAGCAGCGTGGGAAGACAGGGGAGCTCCTATAATTCACCCCTCCACTTT. Translated: CASSVGRQGSSYNSPLHF.

The chain is built from TRBV28 and TRBJ2-2; the match to TRBD2 covers 9 bases. The CDR3 runs 15 residues. Germline trimming cut 7 bases from V and 1 base from J; bases unmatched to any gene: 4. Germline V lookup: CDR1 MDHEN, CDR2 SYDVKM. The CDR3 nucleotides are TGTGCCAGCACCTCGACTAGCGGGAACACCGGGGAGCTGTTTTTT. Translating gives CASTSTSGNTGELFF. Full variable domain (missing parts from reference TRBV28 and TRBJ2-2): DVKVTQSSRYLVKRTGEKVFLECVQDMDHENMFWYRQDPGLGLRLIYFSYDVKMKEKGDIPEGYSVSREKKERFSLILESASTNQTSMYLCASTSTSGNTGELFFGEGSRLTVL.

The chain links TRBV5-8 to TRBJ1-5; D is unresolved. This CDR3 is built from 14 residues. CDR1 SGHTS and CDR2 YDEGEE come from the germline V gene. V was clipped by 2 bases and J by 0 bases, with 6 bases between them. The CDR3 nucleotides read TGTGCCAGCAGCTTTGGGAGTAGCAATCAGCCCCAGCATTTT. As protein: CASSFGSSNQPQHF. Together with reference TRBV5-8 and TRBJ1-5, the CDR3 gives the full variable domain: EAGVTQSPTHLIKTRGQQATLRCSPISGHTSVYWYQQALGLGLQFLLWYDEGEERNRGNFPPRFSGRQFPNYSSELNVNALELEDSALYLCASSFGSSNQPQHFGDGTRLSIL.

V gene TRBV7-9 combines with J gene TRBJ2-2; 7 bases align to TRBD2. The CDR3 totals 17 residues. V lost 3 bases to trimming and J lost 6 bases; unmatched junction nucleotides: 13. The germline gives CDR1 SEHNR, CDR2 FQNEAQ (reference sequence). The CDR3 region is CASSFSPGTTSAGELFF. In DNA form, the CDR3 reads TGTGCCAGCAGCTTCTCACCCGGGACTACTTCTGCCGGGGAGCTGTTTTTT.

V gene TRBV6-5 combines with J gene TRBJ1-1; a possible D gene is TRBD1 (5 bases). Trimming took off 10 bases at V and 2 bases at J, with 14 bases between the two ends. The CDR3 runs to 13 residues. The germline gives CDR1 MNHEY, CDR2 SVGAGI. The CDR3 region is CATRGTLNTEAFF. The CDR3 bases are TGTGCCACCCGGGGGACTCTCAACACTGAAGCTTTCTTT.

The rearrangement joins TRBV7-9 to TRBJ2-1; D unclear. The CDR3 has 14 amino acids. Germline loops: CDR1 SEHNR, CDR2 FQNEAQ (reference sequence). Trimming took off 0 bases at V and 7 bases at J, with 10 bases between the two ends. CDR3 sequence: CASSLALAQNEQFF. Here the CDR3 DNA reads TGTGCCAGCAGCTTAGCGCTGGCACAAAATGAGCAGTTCTTC. Supplemented by reference TRBV7-9 and TRBJ2-1, the full variable domain reads DTGVSQNPRHKITKRGQNVTFRCDPISEHNRLYWYRQTLGQGPEFLTYFQNEAQLEKSRLLSDRFSAERPKGSFSTLEIQRTEQGDSAMYLCASSLALAQNEQFFGPGTRLTVL.

The CDR3 bases are TGTGCCAGCTCACCAGGGGCGGGGAACGAGCAGTACTTC. Its translation is CASSPGAGNEQYF. The chain has TRBV18 and TRBJ2-7; tentatively, D is TRBD2 (6 bases). Trimming took off 2 bases at V and 5 bases at J, with 10 bases between the two ends. This CDR3 has 13 amino acids. CDR1 is KGHSH, CDR2 LQKENI, per germline.

This chain joins TRBV9 and TRBJ2-1; D uncertain. The germline gives CDR1 SGDLS, CDR2 YYNGEE. The CDR3 runs 13 residues. V was shortened by 3 bases and J by 12 bases, with 16 bases between the two germline ends. The CDR3 sequence is CASSDDHNSVQFF. The CDR3 bases are TGTGCCAGCAGCGACGACCACAACAGTGTGCAGTTCTTC. Complete variable domain (other parts from reference TRBV9 and TRBJ2-1): DSGVTQTPKHLITATGQRVTLRCSPRSGDLSVYWYQQSLDQGLQFLIQYYNGEERAKGNILERFSAQQFPDLHSELNLSSLELGDSALYFCASSDDHNSVQFFGPGTRLTVL.

CDR3 residues: CASSRTPGGLNTGELFF. CDR3 bases: TGCGCCAGCAGCCGTACCCCAGGGGGCTTAAACACCGGGGAGCTGTTTTTT. The V gene is TRBV4-1, the J gene TRBJ2-2, with 8 bases identical to TRBD1. The V gene end was trimmed by 4 bases and the J gene end by 2 bases; junction bases not matched to a gene: 9. This CDR3 contains 17 residues. CDR1 is MGHRA, CDR2 YSYEKL, per germline.

The V and J genes are TRBV28 and TRBJ2-7; 8 positions agree with TRBD2. Trimming took 2 bases from V and 2 from J; bases not matched to a gene: 5. CDR3 size: 15 residues. Per the germline V gene, CDR1 is MDHEN and CDR2 is SYDVKM. CDR3 bases: TGTGCCAGCAGTTTACGGGGGGGTCTTACCTACGAGCAGTACTTC. This translates into CASSLRGGLTYEQYF. Filled out from reference TRBV28 and TRBJ2-7, the complete variable domain reads DVKVTQSSRYLVKRTGEKVFLECVQDMDHENMFWYRQDPGLGLRLIYFSYDVKMKEKGDIPEGYSVSREKKERFSLILESASTNQTSMYLCASSLRGGLTYEQYFGPGTRLTVT.

The CDR3 here is CASSYHPRGGNGELFF. The CDR3 DNA sequence: TGTGCCAGCAGTTACCATCCCCGGGGGGGTAACGGGGAGCTGTTTTTT. The gene calls are TRBV6-2 or TRBV6-3 and TRBJ2-2, with 8 positions matching TRBD2. CDR1 is MNHEY and CDR2 is SVGEGT in the germline V gene. CDR3 length: 16 residues. Germline trimming cut 2 bases from V and 7 bases from J; bases unmatched to any gene: 9.

V usage is TRBV10-3 and J usage is TRBJ2-1; D is ambiguous. The CDR3 spans 13 residues. V gave up 2 bases and J gave up 7 bases, with 9 bases separating them. Per the germline V gene, CDR1 is ENHRY and CDR2 is SYGVKD. The CDR3 sequence: CAISEDFENEQFF. The CDR3 nucleotides are TGTGCCATCAGTGAGGACTTTGAAAATGAGCAGTTCTTC.

The rearrangement links TRBV5-5 to TRBJ1-5, with 7 bases matching TRBD1. The CDR3 length is 14 residues. From germline, CDR1 is SGHKS and CDR2 YYEKEE (reference sequence). The V and J ends lost 1 base and 5 bases, in that order; junction bases with no gene match: 3. CDR3 sequence: CASSLIDRDQPQHF. CDR3 DNA sequence: TGTGCCAGCAGCTTGATCGACAGGGATCAGCCCCAGCATTTT.

The chain joins TRBV12-3 or TRBV12-4 to TRBJ2-3; D remains ambiguous. The CDR3 has 13 residues. The V end was cut by 3 bases, the J end by 5 bases, with 9 bases between. The CDR3 DNA sequence: TGTGCCAGCAGTTTCAACCAACAAGATACGCAGTATTTT. Protein sequence: CASSFNQQDTQYF.

This chain joins TRBV9 and TRBJ1-2, with 8 bases that match TRBD1. Germline V gene data show CDR1 as SGDLS and CDR2 as YYNGEE. This CDR3 region has 14 residues. Trimming took 3 bases from V and 7 from J; bases not matched to a gene: 8. The CDR3 spells CASSATGGLSGYTF. The CDR3 nucleotides are TGTGCCAGCAGCGCCACAGGGGGTCTAAGTGGCTACACCTTC.

V gene TRBV19 combines with J gene TRBJ2-1; D is unclear. From germline, CDR1 is LNHDA and CDR2 SQIVND (reference sequence). CDR3 size: 13 residues. The V end lost 6 bases, the J end lost 12 bases, and 18 bases lay between the germline ends. The CDR3 DNA sequence: TGTGCCAGTAGCCCTTTGTCTCCTGCCGGGCAGTTCTTC. Translation gives CASSPLSPAGQFF.

The rearrangement uses TRBV7-9 and TRBJ1-2, with 7 bases that match TRBD1. There are 14 residues in the CDR3. CDR1 SEHNR and CDR2 FQNEAQ come from the germline V gene (reference sequence). J gave up 6 bases and V 5 bases, and 9 bases lay outside the gene matches. The CDR3, as DNA: TGTGCCAGCAGCCCGACAGGGATGCTCCATGGCTACACCTTC. It encodes CASSPTGMLHGYTF.

Here the CDR3 reads CASSEVGTGGRDEQFF. The CDR3 DNA follows: TGTGCCAGCAGTGAAGTGGGGACAGGGGGTCGGGATGAGCAGTTCTTC. The genes are TRBV2 and TRBJ2-1, with 11 positions matching TRBD1. Germline V CDR1 and CDR2: SNHLY, FYNNEI. This CDR3 is 16 amino acids long. With 1 base clipped from V and 8 bases from J, the junction kept 7 bases outside the gene matches. The whole variable domain, remainder taken from reference TRBV2 and TRBJ2-1, is EPEVTQTPSHQVTQMGQEVILRCVPISNHLYFYWYRQILGQKVEFLVSFYNNEISEKSEIFDDQFSVERPDGSNFTLKIRSTKLEDSAMYFCASSEVGTGGRDEQFFGPGTRLTVL.

The gene calls are TRBV28 and TRBJ1-2, with TRBD1 matching 8 bases. Trimming took 2 bases from V and 3 from J; bases not matched to a gene: 5. In germline, CDR1 is MDHEN, CDR2 SYDVKM. The length of the CDR3 is 15 residues. CDR3 protein: CASSLMTGEDYGYTF. In DNA, the CDR3 is TGTGCCAGCAGTTTAATGACAGGGGAGGACTATGGCTACACCTTC.

As for this clone: Sequence at one end of the junction differs from germline and may be a read error. The rearrangement joins TRBV7-2 to TRBJ2-7; D is perhaps TRBD1 (6 bases). CDR1 SGHTA and CDR2 FQGNSA come from the germline V gene. This CDR3 contains 14 residues. The CDR3 sequence is CASSLYRASDEQYF. The CDR3, as DNA: TGTGCCAGCAGCTTATACAGGGCCTCCGACGAGCAGTACTTC.

The rearrangement joins TRBV4-1 to TRBJ2-4; possibly TRBD1 for D (6 bases). CDR3 length: 21 residues. Germline values: CDR1 MGHRA, CDR2 YSYEKL. Trimming cost V 0 bases and J 0 bases, with 24 bases left between them. CDR3 sequence reads: CASSQDNVQGVFGLAKNIQYF. The CDR3, as DNA: TGCGCCAGCAGCCAAGATAATGTACAGGGCGTCTTCGGCTTAGCCAAAAACATTCAGTACTTC.